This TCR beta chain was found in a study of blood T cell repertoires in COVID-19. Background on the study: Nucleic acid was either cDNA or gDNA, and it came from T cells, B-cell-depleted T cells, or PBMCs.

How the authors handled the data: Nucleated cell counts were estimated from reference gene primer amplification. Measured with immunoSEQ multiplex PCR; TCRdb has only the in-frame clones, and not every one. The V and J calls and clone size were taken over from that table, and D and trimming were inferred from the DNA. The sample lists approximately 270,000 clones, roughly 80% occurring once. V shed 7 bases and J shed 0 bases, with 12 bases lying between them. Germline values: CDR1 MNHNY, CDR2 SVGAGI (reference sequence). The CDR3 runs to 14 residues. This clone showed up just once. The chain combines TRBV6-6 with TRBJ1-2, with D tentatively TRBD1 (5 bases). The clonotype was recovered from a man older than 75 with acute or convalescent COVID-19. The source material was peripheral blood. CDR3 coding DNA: TGTGCCAGCACTCCGACAGCAGCTAACTATGGCTACACCTTC. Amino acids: CASTPTAANYGYTF.